This record covers a single T cell receptor beta chain. This clonotype has at least ten counts. Its antigen is unknown. Base qualities were left out, and no much larger clone turns up one base away. This record comes from a study of read filtering for tumor transcriptome and immune sequencing (TCRdb year 2020). As for the study more broadly: The cohort consisted of around 18 male and 14 female patients, with a mean age of about 66 years and an age range of about 40 to 85. After DNase treatment, whole-transcriptome libraries were prepared using the TruSeq RNA Access Library Prep Kit. As a main aim, a read-filtering strategy for immune repertoire data was addressed, with the specific question being whether clonotypes supported by a single read should be removed. Under revised international staging, roughly 8 patients fell into R-ISS I, 15 or so into R-ISS II and more than five into R-ISS III. Per sample, about 3.5 to 10.27 million TCR-region mapped reads were obtained with IR-seq, compared with only 85 to 1273 with RNA-seq. Using the same bone marrow samples, the study compared TCR repertoires obtained by targeted immune repertoire sequencing with those obtained by bulk whole-transcriptome sequencing. Study-level results and caveats: Single-read clonotypes made up around 86% of clonotypes but only 3% to 4.5% of total reads in IR-seq, compared with 65% to 75% of clonotypes and around 41% of reads in RNA-seq. Rather than purified T cells, the sorted CD138-negative fraction was a mixed bone marrow immune population. Removing single-read clonotypes increased the correlation between IR-seq and RNA-seq shared clonotype proportions. Clonotypes were captured by IR-seq at much higher depth and more reliably than by RNA-seq, and smaller IR-seq throughput was sufficient for identification of most shared clonotypes.

The Immunoverse kit was used to build TCR libraries from about 430 ng RNA, with molecular barcoded adaptors covering alpha/delta and beta/gamma chains. TCR library preparation was performed with the same RNA that was used for transcriptome sequencing. Sequencing of TCR libraries was carried out on an Illumina HiSeq 4000 with 2 x 150 cycles. Per the authors' processing: MiXCR aligned TCR reads to human V, D, J and C references and assembled the aligned reads into CDR3 clonotypes, with quality filtering and error correction included. Clonotype counts and gene usage diversity were analyzed with the tcR package in R. For inspection of raw mapping reads, RNA-seq reads were mapped by STAR aligner version 2.5.3a onto GRCh37 of the human genome. To test how sequencing depth affected the clonotypes detected, IR-seq fastq files were randomly downsampled with Seqtk 1.3. TCRdb handled the public reads itself, with Q25 trimming in fastp and clone calling in MiXCR, and kept productive beta chains. Rows are combined by CDR3 protein, so each entry shows the most common genes and DNA. TCRdb's processing, not the authors' own work, is the source of the V and J calls. This sample holds about 58,000 distinct CDR3 sequences; roughly 12% were observed only once. Approximately 16% of the sample is in the top ten clones.

Every patient had bone marrow sampled at the time of active disease. Bone marrow mononuclear cells were isolated by Ficoll-Hypaque density gradient centrifugation. Myeloma plasma cells were removed and CD138-negative cells were collected by negative selection after labeling with CD138 magnetic microbeads on a MACS separator. Flow cytometry with CD138 antibodies on an Attune NxT was used to check how pure the isolated cells were. TRIzol reagent was used to extract total RNA, and a NanoDrop spectrophotometer was used to quantify the extracted RNA. For each patient, the CD138-negative bone marrow sample underwent paired RNA-seq and IR-seq. CDR1 SGHRS and CDR2 YFSETQ were looked up in the germline V gene. The junction shows trimming of 4 bases on V and 3 bases on J, plus 14 bases between the germline ends. Including cysteine and phenylalanine, the CDR3 has 15 amino acids. The kept DNA is CDR3 alone, 45 bases in frame from the first base.

The sequencing sample was made of a population of CD138-negative cells sorted from bone marrow. Sample cell subset or site, as interpreted from the label and publication: bone marrow mononuclear cells depleted of CD138+ plasma/myeloma cells by negative magnetic selection. The chain is assembled from TRBV5-1 and TRBJ1-5; matching of 5 bases hints at TRBD1 as the D gene. The TCR was taken from a donor older than 35 with multiple myeloma. The CDR3 corresponds to CASSQWGSNNQPQHF. The DNA reads as follows: TGCGCCAGCAGCCAATGGGGCTCGAACAATCAGCCCCAGCATTTT. The full variable domain, completed from the reference TRBV5-1 and TRBJ1-5 proteins outside the CDR3, reads KAGVTQTPRYLIKTRGQQVTLSCSPISGHRSVSWYQQTPGQGLQFLFEYFSETQRNKGNFPGRFSGRQFSNSRSEMNVSTLELGDSALYLCASSQWGSNNQPQHFGDGTRLSIL.